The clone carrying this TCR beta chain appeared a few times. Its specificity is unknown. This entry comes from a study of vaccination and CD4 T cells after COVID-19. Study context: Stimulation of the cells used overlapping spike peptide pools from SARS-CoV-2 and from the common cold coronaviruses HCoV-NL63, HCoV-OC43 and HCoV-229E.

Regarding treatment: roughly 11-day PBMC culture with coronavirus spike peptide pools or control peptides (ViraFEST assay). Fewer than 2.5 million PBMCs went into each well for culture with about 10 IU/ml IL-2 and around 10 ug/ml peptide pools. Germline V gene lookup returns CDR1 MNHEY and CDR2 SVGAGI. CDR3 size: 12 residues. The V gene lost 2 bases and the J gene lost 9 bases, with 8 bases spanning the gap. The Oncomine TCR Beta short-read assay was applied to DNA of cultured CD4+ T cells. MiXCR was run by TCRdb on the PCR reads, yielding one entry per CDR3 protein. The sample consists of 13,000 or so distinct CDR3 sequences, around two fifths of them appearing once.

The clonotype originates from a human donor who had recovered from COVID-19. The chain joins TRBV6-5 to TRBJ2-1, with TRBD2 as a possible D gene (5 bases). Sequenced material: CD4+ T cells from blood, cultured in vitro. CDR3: CASSYLASEQFF. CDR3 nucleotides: TGTGCCAGCAGTTACCTAGCTAGTGAGCAGTTCTTC.